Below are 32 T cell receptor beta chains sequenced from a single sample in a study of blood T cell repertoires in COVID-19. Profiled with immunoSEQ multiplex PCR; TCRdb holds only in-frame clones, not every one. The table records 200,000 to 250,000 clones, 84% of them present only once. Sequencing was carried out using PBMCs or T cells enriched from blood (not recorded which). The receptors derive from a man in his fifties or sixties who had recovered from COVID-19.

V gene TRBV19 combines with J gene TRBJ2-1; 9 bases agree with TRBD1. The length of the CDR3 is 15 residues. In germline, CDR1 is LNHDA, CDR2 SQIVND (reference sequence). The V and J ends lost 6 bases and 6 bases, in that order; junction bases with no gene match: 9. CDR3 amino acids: CASRVTGQGTNEQFF. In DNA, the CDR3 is TGTGCCAGTAGAGTTACAGGACAGGGGACCAATGAGCAGTTCTTC.

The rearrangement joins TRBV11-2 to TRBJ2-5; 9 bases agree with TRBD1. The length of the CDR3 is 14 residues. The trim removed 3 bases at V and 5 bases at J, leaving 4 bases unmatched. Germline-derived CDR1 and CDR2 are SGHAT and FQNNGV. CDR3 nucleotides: TGTGCCAGCAGCTTCGGACAGGGGATCGAGACCCAGTACTTC. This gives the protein CASSFGQGIETQYF.

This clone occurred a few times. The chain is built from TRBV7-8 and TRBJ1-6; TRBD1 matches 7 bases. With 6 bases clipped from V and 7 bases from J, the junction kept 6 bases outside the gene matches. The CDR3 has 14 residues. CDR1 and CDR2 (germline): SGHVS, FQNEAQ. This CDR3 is CASRYRDRNSPLHF. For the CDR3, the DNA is TGTGCCAGCAGATACAGGGACAGAAATTCACCCCTCCACTTT.

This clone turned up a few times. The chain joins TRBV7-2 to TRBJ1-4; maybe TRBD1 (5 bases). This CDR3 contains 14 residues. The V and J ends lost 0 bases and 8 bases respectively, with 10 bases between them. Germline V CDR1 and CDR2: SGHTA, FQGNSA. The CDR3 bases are TGTGCCAGCAGCTTAGCCCAGGGTGGCGAAAAACTGTTTTTT. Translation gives CASSLAQGGEKLFF.

CDR3 coding DNA: TGTGCCAGCAGTATCGGAATACGGGTCTACAATGAGCAGTTCTTC. It specifies CASSIGIRVYNEQFF. The chain carries TRBV7-3 and TRBJ2-1; D is unresolved. Trimming pared 6 bases from V and 3 bases from J, leaving 15 bases between. The CDR3 runs to 15 residues. Germline V gene sequence: CDR1 SGHTA, CDR2 FQGTGA.

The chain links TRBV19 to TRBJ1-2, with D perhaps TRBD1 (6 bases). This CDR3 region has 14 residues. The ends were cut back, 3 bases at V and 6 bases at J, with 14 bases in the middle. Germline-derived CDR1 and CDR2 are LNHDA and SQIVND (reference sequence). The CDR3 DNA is TGTGCCAGTAGTATTACAGGGCCTCTGGATGGCTACACCTTC. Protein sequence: CASSITGPLDGYTF.

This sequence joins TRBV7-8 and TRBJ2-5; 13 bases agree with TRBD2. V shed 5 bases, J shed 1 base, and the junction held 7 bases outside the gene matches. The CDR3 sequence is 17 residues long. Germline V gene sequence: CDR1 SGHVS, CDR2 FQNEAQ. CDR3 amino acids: CASSPGLAGEAQETQYF. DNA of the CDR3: TGTGCCAGCAGCCCAGGACTAGCGGGGGAAGCCCAAGAGACCCAGTACTTC. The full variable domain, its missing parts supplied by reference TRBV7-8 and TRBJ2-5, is GAGVSQSPRYKVAKRGQDVALRCDPISGHVSLFWYQQALGQGPEFLTYFQNEAQLDKSGLPSDRFFAERPEGSVSTLKIQRTQQEDSAVYLCASSPGLAGEAQETQYFGPGTRLLVL.

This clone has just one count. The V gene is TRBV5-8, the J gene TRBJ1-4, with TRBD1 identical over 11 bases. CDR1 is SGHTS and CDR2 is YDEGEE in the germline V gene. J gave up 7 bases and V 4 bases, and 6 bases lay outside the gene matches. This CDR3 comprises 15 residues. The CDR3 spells CASSPRTGGFEKLFF. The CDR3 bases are TGTGCCAGCAGCCCTCGGACAGGGGGCTTTGAAAAACTGTTTTTT.

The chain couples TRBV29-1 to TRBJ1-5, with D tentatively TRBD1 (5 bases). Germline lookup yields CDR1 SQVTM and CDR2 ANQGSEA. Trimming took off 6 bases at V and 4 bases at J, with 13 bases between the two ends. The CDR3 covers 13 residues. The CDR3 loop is CSVGPGGNQPQHF. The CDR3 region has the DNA TGCAGCGTGGGCCCGGGGGGAAATCAGCCCCAGCATTTT. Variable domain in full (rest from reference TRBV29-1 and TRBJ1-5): SAVISQKPSRDICQRGTSLTIQCQVDSQVTMMFWYRQQPGQSLTLIATANQGSEATYESGFVIDKFPISRPNLTFSTLTVSNMSPEDSSIYLCSVGPGGNQPQHFGDGTRLSIL.

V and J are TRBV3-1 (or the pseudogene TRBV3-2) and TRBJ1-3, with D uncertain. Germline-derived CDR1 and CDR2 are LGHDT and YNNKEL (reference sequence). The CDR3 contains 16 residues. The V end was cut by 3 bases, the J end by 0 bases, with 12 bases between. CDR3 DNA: TGTGCCAGCAGCCATCTCGGACGGGGCTCTGGAAACACCATATATTTT. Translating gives CASSHLGRGSGNTIYF.

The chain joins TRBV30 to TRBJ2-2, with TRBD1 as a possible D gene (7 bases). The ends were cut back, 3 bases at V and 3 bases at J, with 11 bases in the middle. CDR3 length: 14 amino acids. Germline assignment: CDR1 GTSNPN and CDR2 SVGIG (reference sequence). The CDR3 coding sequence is TGTGCCTGGAGCGCGGGACAGTACACCGGGGAGCTGTTTTTT. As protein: CAWSAGQYTGELFF.

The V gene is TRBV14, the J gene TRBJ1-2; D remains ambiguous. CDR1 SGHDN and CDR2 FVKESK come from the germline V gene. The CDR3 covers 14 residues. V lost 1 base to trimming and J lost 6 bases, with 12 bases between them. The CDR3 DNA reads TGTGCCAGCAGCCAAGCGAGCCATGTAGATGGCTACACCTTC. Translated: CASSQASHVDGYTF.

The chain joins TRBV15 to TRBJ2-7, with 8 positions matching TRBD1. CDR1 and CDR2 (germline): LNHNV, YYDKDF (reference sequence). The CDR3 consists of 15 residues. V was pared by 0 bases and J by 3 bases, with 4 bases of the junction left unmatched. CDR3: CATSRDPGGIYEQYF. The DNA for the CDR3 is TGTGCCACCAGCAGAGACCCAGGGGGCATCTACGAGCAGTACTTC.

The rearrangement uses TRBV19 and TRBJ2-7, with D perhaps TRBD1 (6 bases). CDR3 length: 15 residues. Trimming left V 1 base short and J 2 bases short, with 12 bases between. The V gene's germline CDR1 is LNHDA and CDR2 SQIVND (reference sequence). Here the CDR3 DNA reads TGTGCCAGTAGTATAGCCCGGGACAAGGCCTACGAGCAGTACTTC. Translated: CASSIARDKAYEQYF.

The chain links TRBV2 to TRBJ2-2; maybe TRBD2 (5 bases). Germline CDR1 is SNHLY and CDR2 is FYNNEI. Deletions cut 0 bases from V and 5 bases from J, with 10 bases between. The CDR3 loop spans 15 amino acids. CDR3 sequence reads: CASSEARRVTGELFF. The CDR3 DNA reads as TGTGCCAGCAGTGAAGCTCGGCGGGTTACCGGGGAGCTGTTTTTT.

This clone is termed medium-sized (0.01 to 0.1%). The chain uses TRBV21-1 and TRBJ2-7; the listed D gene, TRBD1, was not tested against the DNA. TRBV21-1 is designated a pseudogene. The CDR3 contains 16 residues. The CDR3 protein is CASSKETGDCCYEQYF. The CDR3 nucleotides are TGTGCCAGCAGCAAAGAGACAGGGGATTGTTGTTACGAGCAGTACTTC.

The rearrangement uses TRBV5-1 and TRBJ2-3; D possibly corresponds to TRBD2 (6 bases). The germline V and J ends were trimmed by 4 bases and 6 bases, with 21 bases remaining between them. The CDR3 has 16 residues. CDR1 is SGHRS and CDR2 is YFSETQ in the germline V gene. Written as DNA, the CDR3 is TGCGCCAGCAGCGCACTGGACGGAGCCGGAGGGGATACGCAGTATTTT. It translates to CASSALDGAGGDTQYF.

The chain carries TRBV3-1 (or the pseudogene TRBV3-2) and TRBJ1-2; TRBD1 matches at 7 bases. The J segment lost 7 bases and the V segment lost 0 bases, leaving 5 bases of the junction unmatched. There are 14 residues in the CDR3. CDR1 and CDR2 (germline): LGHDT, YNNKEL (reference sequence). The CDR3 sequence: CASSQEGGVGGYTF. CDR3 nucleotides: TGTGCCAGCAGCCAAGAAGGGGGCGTGGGTGGCTACACCTTC.

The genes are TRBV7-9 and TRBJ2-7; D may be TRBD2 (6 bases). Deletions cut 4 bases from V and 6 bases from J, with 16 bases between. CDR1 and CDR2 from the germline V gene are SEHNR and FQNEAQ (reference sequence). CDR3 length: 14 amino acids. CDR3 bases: TGTGCCAGCAGCTCACCGGGACTTGGGGTCGAGCAGTACTTC. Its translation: CASSSPGLGVEQYF.

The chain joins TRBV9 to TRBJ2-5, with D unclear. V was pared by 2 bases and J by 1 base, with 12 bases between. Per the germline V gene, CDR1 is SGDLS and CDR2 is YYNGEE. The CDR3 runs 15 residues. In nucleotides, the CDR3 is TGTGCCAGCAGCGTCGGTGGTGCACCCCAAGAGACCCAGTACTTC. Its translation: CASSVGGAPQETQYF.

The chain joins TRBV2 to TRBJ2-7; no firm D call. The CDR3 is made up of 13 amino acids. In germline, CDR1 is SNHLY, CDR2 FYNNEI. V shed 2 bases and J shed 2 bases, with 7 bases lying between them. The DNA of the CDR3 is TGTGCCAGCAGTGAAAGACTTACCTACGAGCAGTACTTC. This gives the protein CASSERLTYEQYF.

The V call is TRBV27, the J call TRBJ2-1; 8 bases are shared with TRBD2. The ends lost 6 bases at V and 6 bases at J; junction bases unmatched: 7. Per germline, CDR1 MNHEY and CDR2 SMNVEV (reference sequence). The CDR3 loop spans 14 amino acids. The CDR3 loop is CASRGLVGGNEQFF. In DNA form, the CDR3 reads TGTGCCAGCAGGGGACTAGTGGGAGGCAATGAGCAGTTCTTC.

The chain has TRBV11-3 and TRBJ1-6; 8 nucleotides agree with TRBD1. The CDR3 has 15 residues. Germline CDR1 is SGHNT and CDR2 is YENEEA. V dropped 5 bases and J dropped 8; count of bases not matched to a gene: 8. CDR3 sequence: CASSAQTGVDSPLHF. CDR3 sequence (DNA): TGTGCCAGCAGCGCCCAGACAGGGGTTGATTCACCCCTCCACTTT.

CDR3 bases: TGTGCCAGCAGCAAAGGGGTTTCGGGAGGGGTCTTGCAGCCCCAGCATTTT. Translated: CASSKGVSGGVLQPQHF. The chain recombines TRBV21-1 with TRBJ1-5. TRBV21-1 is shown as a pseudogene. The CDR3 runs to 17 residues.

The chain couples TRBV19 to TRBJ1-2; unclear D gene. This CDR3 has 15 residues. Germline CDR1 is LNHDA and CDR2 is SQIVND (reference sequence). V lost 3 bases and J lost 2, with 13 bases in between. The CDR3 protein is CASSIGAGKNYGYTF. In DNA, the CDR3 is TGTGCCAGTAGTATCGGTGCAGGAAAGAACTATGGCTACACCTTC.

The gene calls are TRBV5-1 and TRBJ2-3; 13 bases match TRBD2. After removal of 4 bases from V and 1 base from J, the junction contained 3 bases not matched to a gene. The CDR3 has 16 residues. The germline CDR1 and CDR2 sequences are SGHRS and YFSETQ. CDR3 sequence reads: CASSTGTSGGTDTQYF. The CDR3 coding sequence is TGCGCCAGCAGCACCGGGACTAGCGGGGGCACAGATACGCAGTATTTT.

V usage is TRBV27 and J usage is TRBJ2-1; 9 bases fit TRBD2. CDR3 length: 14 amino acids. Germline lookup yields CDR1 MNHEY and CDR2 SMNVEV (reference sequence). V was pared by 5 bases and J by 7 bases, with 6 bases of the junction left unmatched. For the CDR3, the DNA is TGTGCCAGCAGTCTCGGCGGGGGGGATAATGAGCAGTTCTTC. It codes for CASSLGGGDNEQFF.

DNA of the CDR3: TGTGCCAGCAGTTTATATACAGGGAACACTGAAGCTTTCTTT. Translated: CASSLYTGNTEAFF. The chain recombines TRBV27 with TRBJ1-1; tentatively, D is TRBD1 (5 bases). The germline V gene has CDR1 MNHEY and CDR2 SMNVEV (reference sequence). V was clipped by 1 base and J by 1 base, with 7 bases between them. This CDR3 is built from 14 residues.

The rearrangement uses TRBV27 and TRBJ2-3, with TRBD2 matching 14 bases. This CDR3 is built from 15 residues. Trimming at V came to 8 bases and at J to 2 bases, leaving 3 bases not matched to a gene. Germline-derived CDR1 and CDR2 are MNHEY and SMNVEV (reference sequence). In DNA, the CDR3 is TGTGCCAGCTGGGGACTAGCGGGGGCCACAGATACGCAGTATTTT. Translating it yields CASWGLAGATDTQYF.

CDR3 region: CSVSDRGYGYTF. Written as DNA, the CDR3 is TGCAGCGTAAGCGACAGGGGCTATGGCTACACCTTC. The chain has TRBV29-1 and TRBJ1-2; TRBD1 aligns across 8 bases. This CDR3 is 12 amino acids long. Germline V gives CDR1 SQVTM, CDR2 ANQGSEA. V lost 6 bases and J lost 4; bases outside the gene matches: 4. The full variable domain, its missing parts supplied by reference TRBV29-1 and TRBJ1-2, is SAVISQKPSRDICQRGTSLTIQCQVDSQVTMMFWYRQQPGQSLTLIATANQGSEATYESGFVIDKFPISRPNLTFSTLTVSNMSPEDSSIYLCSVSDRGYGYTFGSGTRLTVV.

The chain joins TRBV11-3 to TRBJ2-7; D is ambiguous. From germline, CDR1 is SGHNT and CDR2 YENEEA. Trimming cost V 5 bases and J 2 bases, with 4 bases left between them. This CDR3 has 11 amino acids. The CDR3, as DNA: TGTGCCAGCAGCGCGACCTACGAGCAGTACTTC. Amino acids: CASSATYEQYF.

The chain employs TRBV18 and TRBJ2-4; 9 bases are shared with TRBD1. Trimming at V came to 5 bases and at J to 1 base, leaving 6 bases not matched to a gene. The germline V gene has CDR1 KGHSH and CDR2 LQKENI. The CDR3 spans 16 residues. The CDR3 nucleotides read TGTGCCAGCTCAGAAGACAGGGGGTATGCCAAAAACATTCAGTACTTC. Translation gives CASSEDRGYAKNIQYF.